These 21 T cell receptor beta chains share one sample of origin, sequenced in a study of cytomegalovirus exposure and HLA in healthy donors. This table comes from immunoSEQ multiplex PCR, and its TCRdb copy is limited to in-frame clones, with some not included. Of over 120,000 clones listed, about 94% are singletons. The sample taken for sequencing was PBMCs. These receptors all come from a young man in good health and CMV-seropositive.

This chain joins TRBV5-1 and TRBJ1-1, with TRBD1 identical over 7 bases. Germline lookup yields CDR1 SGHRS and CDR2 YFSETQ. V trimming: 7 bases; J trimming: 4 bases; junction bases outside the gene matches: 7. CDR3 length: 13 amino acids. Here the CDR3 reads CASRTAGGTEAFF. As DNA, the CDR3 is TGCGCCAGCCGCACGGCAGGGGGCACTGAAGCTTTCTTT.

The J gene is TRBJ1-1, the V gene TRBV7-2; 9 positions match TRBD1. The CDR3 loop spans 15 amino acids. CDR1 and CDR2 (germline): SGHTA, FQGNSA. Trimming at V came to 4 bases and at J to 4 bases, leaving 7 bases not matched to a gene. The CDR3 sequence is CASSSGTGIFTEAFF. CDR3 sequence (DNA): TGTGCCAGCAGCTCAGGGACAGGGATCTTCACTGAAGCTTTCTTT.

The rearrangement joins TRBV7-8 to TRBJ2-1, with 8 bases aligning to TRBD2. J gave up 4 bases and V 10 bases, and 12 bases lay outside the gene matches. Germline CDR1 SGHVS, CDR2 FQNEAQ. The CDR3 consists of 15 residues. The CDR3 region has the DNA TGTGCCATCCTCAGAGTAGCGGGGCCTTACAATGAGCAGTTCTTC. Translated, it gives CAILRVAGPYNEQFF.

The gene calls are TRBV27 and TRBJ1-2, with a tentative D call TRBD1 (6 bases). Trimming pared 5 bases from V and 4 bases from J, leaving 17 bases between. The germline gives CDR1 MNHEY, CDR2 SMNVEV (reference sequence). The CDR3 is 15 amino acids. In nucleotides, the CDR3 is TGTGCCAGCAGTCTTACCCTGGACAGCTTCTATGGCTACACCTTC. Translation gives CASSLTLDSFYGYTF.

The CDR3 loop reads CASSPPGQGWTEAFF. CDR3 sequence (DNA): TGTGCCAGCTCACCACCAGGACAGGGCTGGACTGAAGCTTTCTTT. The chain couples TRBV18 to TRBJ1-1, with 8 bases that match TRBD1. The CDR3 loop spans 15 amino acids. V was pared by 0 bases and J by 5 bases, with 5 bases of the junction left unmatched. Per the germline V gene, CDR1 is KGHSH and CDR2 is LQKENI.

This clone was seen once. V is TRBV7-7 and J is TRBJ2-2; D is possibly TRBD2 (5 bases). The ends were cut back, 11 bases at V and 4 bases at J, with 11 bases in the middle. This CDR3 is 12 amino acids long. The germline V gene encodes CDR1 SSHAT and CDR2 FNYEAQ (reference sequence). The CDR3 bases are TGTGCCGCGACTCGGGGCACCGGGGAGCTGTTTTTT. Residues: CAATRGTGELFF.

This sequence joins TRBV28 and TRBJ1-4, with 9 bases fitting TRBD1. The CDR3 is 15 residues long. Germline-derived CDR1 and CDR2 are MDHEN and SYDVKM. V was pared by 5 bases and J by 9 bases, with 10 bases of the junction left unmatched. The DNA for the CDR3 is TGTGCCAGCAGTACCATCGGGACAGGGTTCCAAAAACTGTTTTTT. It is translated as CASSTIGTGFQKLFF.

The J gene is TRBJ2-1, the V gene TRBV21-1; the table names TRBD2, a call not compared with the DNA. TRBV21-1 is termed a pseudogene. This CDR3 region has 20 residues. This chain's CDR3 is CASSKPEVLAGGQAYNEQFF. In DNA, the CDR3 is TGTGCCAGCAGCAAACCGGAAGTACTAGCGGGAGGGCAAGCCTACAATGAGCAGTTCTTC.

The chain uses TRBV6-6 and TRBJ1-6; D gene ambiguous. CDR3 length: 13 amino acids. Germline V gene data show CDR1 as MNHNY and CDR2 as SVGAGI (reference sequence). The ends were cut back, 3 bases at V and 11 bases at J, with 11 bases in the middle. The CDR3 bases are TGTGCCAGCAGTTATGGAGGTAACGCACCCCTCCACTTT. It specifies CASSYGGNAPLHF.

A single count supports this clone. As DNA, the CDR3 is TGCGCCAGCAGCTTGACCCCCAGGGGCCCAGAGACCCAGTACTTC. Encoded protein: CASSLTPRGPETQYF. This chain uses TRBV5-1 with TRBJ2-5; possible D gene TRBD1, 6 bases. V lost 1 base and J 4 bases, leaving 14 bases between the germline ends. CDR1 and CDR2 from the germline V gene are SGHRS and YFSETQ. The CDR3 runs 15 residues. Filled out from reference TRBV5-1 and TRBJ2-5, the complete variable domain reads KAGVTQTPRYLIKTRGQQVTLSCSPISGHRSVSWYQQTPGQGLQFLFEYFSETQRNKGNFPGRFSGRQFSNSRSEMNVSTLELGDSALYLCASSLTPRGPETQYFGPGTRLLVL.

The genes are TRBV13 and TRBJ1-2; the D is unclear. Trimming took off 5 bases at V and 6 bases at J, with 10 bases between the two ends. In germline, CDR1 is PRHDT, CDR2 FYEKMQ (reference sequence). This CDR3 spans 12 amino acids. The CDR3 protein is CASSPSGNGYTF. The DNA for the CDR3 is TGTGCCAGCAGCCCATCGGGGAATGGCTACACCTTC.

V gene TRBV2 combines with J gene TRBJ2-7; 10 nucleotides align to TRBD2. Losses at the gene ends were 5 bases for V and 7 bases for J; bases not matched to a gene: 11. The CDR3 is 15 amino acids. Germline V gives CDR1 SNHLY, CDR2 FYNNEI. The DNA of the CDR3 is TGTGCCAGCAGTCGTTCGGGACTAGCGCTCGAAGAGCAGTACTTC. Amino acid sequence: CASSRSGLALEEQYF.

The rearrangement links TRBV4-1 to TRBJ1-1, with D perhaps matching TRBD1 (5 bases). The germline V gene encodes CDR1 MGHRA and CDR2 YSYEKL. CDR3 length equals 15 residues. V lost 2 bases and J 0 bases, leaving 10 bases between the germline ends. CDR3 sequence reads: CASSQFSGVNTEAFF. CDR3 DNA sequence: TGCGCCAGCAGCCAATTCTCGGGGGTGAACACTGAAGCTTTCTTT.

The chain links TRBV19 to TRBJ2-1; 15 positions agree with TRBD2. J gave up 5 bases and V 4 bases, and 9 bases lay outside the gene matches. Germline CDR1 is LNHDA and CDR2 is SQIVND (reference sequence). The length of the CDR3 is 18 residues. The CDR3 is CASSTPGLAGGDHNEQFF. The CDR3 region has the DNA TGTGCCAGTAGTACGCCTGGACTAGCGGGAGGGGACCACAATGAGCAGTTCTTC.

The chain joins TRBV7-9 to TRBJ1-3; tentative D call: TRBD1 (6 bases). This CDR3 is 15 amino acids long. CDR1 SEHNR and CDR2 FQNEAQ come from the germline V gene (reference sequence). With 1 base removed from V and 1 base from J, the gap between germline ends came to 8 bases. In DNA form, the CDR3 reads TGTGCCAGCAGCTTAGGGGGACAATCTGGAAACACCATATATTTT. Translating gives CASSLGGQSGNTIYF.

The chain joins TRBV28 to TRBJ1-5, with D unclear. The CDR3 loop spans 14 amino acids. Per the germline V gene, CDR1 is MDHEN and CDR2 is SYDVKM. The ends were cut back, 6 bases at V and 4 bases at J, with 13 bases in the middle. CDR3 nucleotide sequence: TGTGCCAGCAGCCTCCCCTCGGGAAATCAGCCCCAGCATTTT. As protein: CASSLPSGNQPQHF.

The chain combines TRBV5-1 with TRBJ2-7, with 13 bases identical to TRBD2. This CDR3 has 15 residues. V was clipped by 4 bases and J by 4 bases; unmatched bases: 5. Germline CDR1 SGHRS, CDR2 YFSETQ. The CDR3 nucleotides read TGCGCCAGCAGCGGAGGGACTAGCGGGACTTACGAGCAGTACTTC. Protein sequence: CASSGGTSGTYEQYF.

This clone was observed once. The CDR3 reads CASSFTGGGIQETQYF. In nucleotides, the CDR3 is TGTGCCAGCAGTTTTACAGGGGGCGGGATCCAAGAGACCCAGTACTTC. The chain joins TRBV6-5 to TRBJ2-5; TRBD1 matches 9 bases. This CDR3 comprises 16 residues. V shed 4 bases, J shed 1 base, and the junction held 7 bases outside the gene matches. CDR1 and CDR2 from the germline V gene are MNHEY and SVGAGI.

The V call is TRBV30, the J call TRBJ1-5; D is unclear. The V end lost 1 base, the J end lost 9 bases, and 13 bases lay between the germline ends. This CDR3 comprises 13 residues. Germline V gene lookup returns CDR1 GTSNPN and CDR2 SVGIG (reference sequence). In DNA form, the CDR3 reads TGTGCCTGGAGTGGGGCCAGACTATCGCCCCAGCATTTT. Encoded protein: CAWSGARLSPQHF.

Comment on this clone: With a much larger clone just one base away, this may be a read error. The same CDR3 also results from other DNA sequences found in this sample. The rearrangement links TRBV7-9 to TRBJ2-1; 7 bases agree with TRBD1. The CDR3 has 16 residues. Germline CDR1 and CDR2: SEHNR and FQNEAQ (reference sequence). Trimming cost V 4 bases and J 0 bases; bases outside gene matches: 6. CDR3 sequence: CASSSTGASSYNEQFF. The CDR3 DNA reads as TGTGCCAGCAGCTCTACAGGGGCTAGCTCCTACAATGAGCAGTTCTTC.

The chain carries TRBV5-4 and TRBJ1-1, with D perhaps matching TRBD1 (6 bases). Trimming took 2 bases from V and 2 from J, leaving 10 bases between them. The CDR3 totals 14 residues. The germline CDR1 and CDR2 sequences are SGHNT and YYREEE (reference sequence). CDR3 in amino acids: CASSFQGPNTEAFF. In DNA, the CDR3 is TGTGCCAGCAGCTTTCAGGGGCCCAACACTGAAGCTTTCTTT.